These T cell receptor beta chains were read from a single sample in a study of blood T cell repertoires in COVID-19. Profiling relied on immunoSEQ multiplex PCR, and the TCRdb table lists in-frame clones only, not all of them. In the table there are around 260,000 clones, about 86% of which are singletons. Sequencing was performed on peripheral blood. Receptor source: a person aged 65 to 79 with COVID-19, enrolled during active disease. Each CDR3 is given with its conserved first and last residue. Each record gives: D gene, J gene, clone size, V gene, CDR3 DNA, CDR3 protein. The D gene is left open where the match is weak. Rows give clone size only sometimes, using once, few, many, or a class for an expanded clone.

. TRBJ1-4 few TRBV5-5 TGTGCCAGCAGTTGGCAGTTAGCGACAACTAATGAAAAACTGTTTTTT CASSWQLATTNEKLFF
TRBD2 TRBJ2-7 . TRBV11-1 TGTGCCAGCAGCTTAGTCGCGGGAGGGTCCGAGCAGTACTTC CASSLVAGGSEQYF
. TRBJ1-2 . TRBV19 TGTGCCAGTAGCGGTCTGATGTGGGGGGACTATGGCTACACCTTC CASSGLMWGDYGYTF
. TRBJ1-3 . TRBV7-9 TGTGCCAGCAGCTTCTTTTCCCTAAGCTCTGGAAACACCATATATTTT CASSFFSLSSGNTIYF
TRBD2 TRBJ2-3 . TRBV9 TGTGCCAGCAGCGTATCCGGACTAGCGGGGGAAACTAGCACAGATACGCAGTATTTT CASSVSGLAGETSTDTQYF
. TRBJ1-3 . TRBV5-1 TGCGCCAGCAGACAAGATTACGACTTGAAGGGGGTAACTGGAAACACCATATATTTT CASRQDYDLKGVTGNTIYF
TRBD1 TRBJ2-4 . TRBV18 TGTGCCAGCTCACCGGACAGGGGAGAAGGCATTCAGTACTTC CASSPDRGEGIQYF
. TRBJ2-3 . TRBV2 TGTGCCAGCAAAAACAGGGATCTAAATACGCAGTATTTT CASKNRDLNTQYF
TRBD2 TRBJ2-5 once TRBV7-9 TGTGCCAGCAGCTTTACTAGCGTCCAAGAGACCCAGTACTTC CASSFTSVQETQYF
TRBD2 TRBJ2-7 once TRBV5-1 TGCGCCAGCAGCGCGGGACTAGCGGGAGCGAGTTGGGGCGAGCAGTACTTC CASSAGLAGASWGEQYF
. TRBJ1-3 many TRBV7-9 TGTGCCAGCAGCGGAGACAGTTTCTCTGGAAACACCATATATTTT CASSGDSFSGNTIYF
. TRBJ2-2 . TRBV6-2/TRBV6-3 TGTGCCAGCACCCCAGGCCGTTATAGCGTGGCCCAGATCTCCGGGGAGCTGTTTTTT CASTPGRYSVAQISGELFF
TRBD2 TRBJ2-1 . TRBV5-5 TGTGCCAGCAGCTTTCGAACTAGCGGGTGGTCGCCCTCCTACAATGAGCAGTTCTTC CASSFRTSGWSPSYNEQFF
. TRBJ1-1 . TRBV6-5 TGTGCCAGCAGAATCGACAGAACCGAAGCTTTCTTT CASRIDRTEAFF
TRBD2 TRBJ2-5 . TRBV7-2 TGTGCCAGCAGCTTAAGGGTGGTTAGCGGGGGCTCTCGTACCCAGTACTTC CASSLRVVSGGSRTQYF
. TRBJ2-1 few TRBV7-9 TGTGCCAGCAGCCTAAGGGGGGGACCCTACAATGAGCAGTTCTTC CASSLRGGPYNEQFF
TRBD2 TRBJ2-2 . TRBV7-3 TGTGCCAGCAGGGCGACTAGCGGGGTTAACACCGGGGAGCTGTTTTTT CASRATSGVNTGELFF
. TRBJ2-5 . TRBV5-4 TGTGCCAGCAGCGTACCGGGAGCGCAAGAGACCCAGTACTTC CASSVPGAQETQYF
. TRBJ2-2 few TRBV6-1 TGTGCCAGCAGTGAAGCCAGGGGCGGGGAGCTGTTTTTT CASSEARGGELFF
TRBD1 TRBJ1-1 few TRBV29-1 TGCAGCGTTGTGGGGACAGTGAACACTGAAGCTTTCTTT CSVVGTVNTEAFF
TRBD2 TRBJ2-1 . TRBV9 TGTGCCAGCAGCCCGCGGACTAGCGGGTACAATGAGCAGTTCTTC CASSPRTSGYNEQFF
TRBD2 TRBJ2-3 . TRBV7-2 TGTGCCAGCAGCAGAGGAATAGCGGGAGGGCTGGCGGGGTCGCAGTATTTT CASSRGIAGGLAGSQYF
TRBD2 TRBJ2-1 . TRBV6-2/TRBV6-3 TGTGCCAGCAGCTGGACTAGCGGGATAAATGAGCAGTTCTTC CASSWTSGINEQFF
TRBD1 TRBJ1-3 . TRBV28 TGTGCCAGCAGTTTGGGACAGGGTTCTGGAAACACCATATATTTT CASSLGQGSGNTIYF
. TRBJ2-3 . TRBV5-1 TGCGCCAGCAGCTTGGATCTAACCAGGGAGTATTTT CASSLDLTREYF
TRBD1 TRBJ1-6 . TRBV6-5 TGTGCCAGCAGTTACTCGGGGACAGCCAATTCACCCCTCCACTTT CASSYSGTANSPLHF
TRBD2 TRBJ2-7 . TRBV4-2 TGTGCCAGCAGCCCCGGGGAGGGACGGGACTCCTACGAGCAGTACTTC CASSPGEGRDSYEQYF
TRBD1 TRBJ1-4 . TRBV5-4 TGTGCCAGCAGCTTGGCAGGGGGCCATGAAAAACTGTTTTTT CASSLAGGHEKLFF
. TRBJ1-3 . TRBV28 TGTGCCAGCAGTTTTACAGGTACTGGAAACACCATATATTTT CASSFTGTGNTIYF
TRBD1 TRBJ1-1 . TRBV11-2 TGTGCCAGCAGCTTAGATCTCGCACAGGGGGACGAGTTGAACACTGAAGCTTTCTTT CASSLDLAQGDELNTEAFF
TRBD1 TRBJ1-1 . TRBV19 TGTGCCAGTAGTTCGGAGGCAGGAGGGGGCTGGGGTGAAGCTTTCTTT CASSSEAGGGWGEAFF
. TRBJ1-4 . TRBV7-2 TGTGCCAGCAGCTTAGCGGCAGTTAATGAAAAACTGTTTTTT CASSLAAVNEKLFF
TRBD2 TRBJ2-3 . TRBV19 TGTGCCAGTAGTATAGAGGCTAGCGGGCCAGATACGCAGTATTTT CASSIEASGPDTQYF
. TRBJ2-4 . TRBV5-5 TGTGCCAGCAGCTCCCCAGGGGCACAGACACTAGCCAAAAACATTCAGTACTTC CASSSPGAQTLAKNIQYF
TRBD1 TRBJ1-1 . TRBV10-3 TGTGCCACCAGGGGGCCCGGCACTGAAGCTTTCTTT CATRGPGTEAFF
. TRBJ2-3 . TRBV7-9 TGTGCCAGCAATCAGGGGCGGGTCTGGGATTTT CASNQGRVWDF
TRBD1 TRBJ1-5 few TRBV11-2 TGTGCCAGCAGCTTAGGCGGGACAGTTGCTCAGCCCCAGCATTTT CASSLGGTVAQPQHF
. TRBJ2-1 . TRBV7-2 TGTGCCAGCAGCTTAGATGGTAGTCGTGACAATGAGCAGTTCTTC CASSLDGSRDNEQFF
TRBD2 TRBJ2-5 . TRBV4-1 TGCGCCAGCAGCCAACTCGGACGGGGGGGCCATGAGACCCAGTACTTC CASSQLGRGGHETQYF
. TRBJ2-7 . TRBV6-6 TGTGCCAGCAGTCGGACTGCCGAGGGAATCGAGCAGTACTTC CASSRTAEGIEQYF
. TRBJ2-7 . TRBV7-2 TGTGCCAGCAGCTTAAATACCAGGGAAGGCGAGCAGTACTTC CASSLNTREGEQYF
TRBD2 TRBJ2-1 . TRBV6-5 TGTGCCAGCAGTTACGGACTAGCTACAAACAATGAGCAGTTCTTC CASSYGLATNNEQFF
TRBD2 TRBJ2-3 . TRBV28 TGTGCCAGCAGTTTGTCGACCGGGACTAGCGGGCGGCGAAGAAGCACAGATACGCAGTATTTT CASSLSTGTSGRRRSTDTQYF
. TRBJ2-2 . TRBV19 TGTGCCAGTAGTATAGTAACCGGGGAGCTGTTTTTT CASSIVTGELFF
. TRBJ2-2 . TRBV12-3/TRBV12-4 TGTGCCAGCAACCAGGCCACCGGGGAGCTGTTTTTT CASNQATGELFF
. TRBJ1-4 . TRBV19 TGTGCCACCCACTCGCTCGGGGTTGAGGAAAAACTGTTTTTT CATHSLGVEEKLFF
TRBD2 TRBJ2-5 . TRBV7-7 TGTGCCAGCAGCTGGGGACTAGGGGTACAAGAGACCCAGTACTTC CASSWGLGVQETQYF
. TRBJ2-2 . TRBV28 TGTGCCAGCAGTAAACGAACAGGGTTACATGCCACCGGGGAGCTGTTTTTT CASSKRTGLHATGELFF
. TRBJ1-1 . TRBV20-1 TGCAGTGCGCTGGGGGCCACTGAAGCTTTCTTT CSALGATEAFF
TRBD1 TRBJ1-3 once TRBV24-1 TGTGCCACCGTAGGACAGGGGGCGTCAGGAAACACCATATATTTT CATVGQGASGNTIYF
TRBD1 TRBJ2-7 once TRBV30 TGTGCCTGGGACCGGGACAGGGGATACGAGCAGTACTTC CAWDRDRGYEQYF
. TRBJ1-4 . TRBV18 TGTGCCAGCTCACCACCTAGGCAGAGTTCAGGGGCCGCCACTAATGAAAAACTGTTTTTT CASSPPRQSSGAATNEKLFF
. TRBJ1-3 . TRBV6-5 TGTGCCAGTTGGGGGGGGAGAGTCTCTGGAAACACCATATATTTT CASWGGRVSGNTIYF